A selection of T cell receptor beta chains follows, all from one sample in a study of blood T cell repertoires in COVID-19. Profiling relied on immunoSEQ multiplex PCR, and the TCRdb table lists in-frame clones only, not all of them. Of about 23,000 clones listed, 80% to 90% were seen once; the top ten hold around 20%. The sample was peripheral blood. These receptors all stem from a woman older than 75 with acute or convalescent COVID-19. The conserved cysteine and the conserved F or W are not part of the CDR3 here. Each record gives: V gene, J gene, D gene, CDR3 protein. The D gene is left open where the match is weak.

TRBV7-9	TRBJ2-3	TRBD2	ASSLNSGGPADTQY
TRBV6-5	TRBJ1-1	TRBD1	ASSLQGGSEAF
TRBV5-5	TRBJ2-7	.	ASSLAISYEQY
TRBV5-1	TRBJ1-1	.	ASSLAGWTGNTEAF
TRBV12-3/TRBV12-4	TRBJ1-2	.	ASRPDSAGYT
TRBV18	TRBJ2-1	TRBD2	ASSLQRESSYNEQF
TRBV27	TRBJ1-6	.	ASSLSWGQGSPLH
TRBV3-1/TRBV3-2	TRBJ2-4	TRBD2	ASGWSGGRLSVKNIQY
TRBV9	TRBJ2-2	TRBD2	ASSSYPRSGRESGELF
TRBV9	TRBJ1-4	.	ASSVGGGDNEKLF
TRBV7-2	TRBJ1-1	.	ASGRAGWPANTEAF
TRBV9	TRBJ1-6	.	ASSVAGIGSPLH
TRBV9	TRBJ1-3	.	ASSLQDYYSGNTIY
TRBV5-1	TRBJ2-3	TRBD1	ASSPGQGVGTDTQY
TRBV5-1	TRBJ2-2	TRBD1	ATGQGGTGELF
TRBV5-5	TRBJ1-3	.	ASSSADTIY
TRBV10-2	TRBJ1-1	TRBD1	ASSRGQGTEAF
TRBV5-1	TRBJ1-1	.	ASSLGIQGAKSF
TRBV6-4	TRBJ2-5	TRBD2	ASRTSGVYQETQY
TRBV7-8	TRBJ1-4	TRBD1	ASSLGRQGGYEKLF
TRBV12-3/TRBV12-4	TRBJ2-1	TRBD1	ASSRARQGSKF
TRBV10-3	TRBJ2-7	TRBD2	AISVLQPSSGADYEQY
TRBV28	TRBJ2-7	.	ASSSTRTYEQY
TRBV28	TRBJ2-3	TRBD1	ASSSTGTGGEDTQY
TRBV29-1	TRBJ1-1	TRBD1	SAQGQGNTEAF
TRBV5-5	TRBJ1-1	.	ASSLARGGNTEAF
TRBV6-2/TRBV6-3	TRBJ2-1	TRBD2	ASSYGGLAGVYNEQF
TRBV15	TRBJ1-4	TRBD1	ATSRDRGREKLF
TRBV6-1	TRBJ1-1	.	ASSDALRLNTEAF
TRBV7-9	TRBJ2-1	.	ASSSLNNEQF
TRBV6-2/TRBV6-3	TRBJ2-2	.	ASSPGDFMTGELF
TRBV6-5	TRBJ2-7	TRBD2	ASSYSLREYYEQY
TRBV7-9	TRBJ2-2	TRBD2	ASRQTSGGNTGELF
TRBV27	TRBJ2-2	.	ASKRDFLTGELF
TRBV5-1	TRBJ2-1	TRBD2	ASSSVPGTSNYNEQF
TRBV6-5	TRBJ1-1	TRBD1	ASSYSTGDWAF
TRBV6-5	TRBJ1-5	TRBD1	ASTRTGSGQPQH
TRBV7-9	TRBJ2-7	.	ASSLNSYEQY